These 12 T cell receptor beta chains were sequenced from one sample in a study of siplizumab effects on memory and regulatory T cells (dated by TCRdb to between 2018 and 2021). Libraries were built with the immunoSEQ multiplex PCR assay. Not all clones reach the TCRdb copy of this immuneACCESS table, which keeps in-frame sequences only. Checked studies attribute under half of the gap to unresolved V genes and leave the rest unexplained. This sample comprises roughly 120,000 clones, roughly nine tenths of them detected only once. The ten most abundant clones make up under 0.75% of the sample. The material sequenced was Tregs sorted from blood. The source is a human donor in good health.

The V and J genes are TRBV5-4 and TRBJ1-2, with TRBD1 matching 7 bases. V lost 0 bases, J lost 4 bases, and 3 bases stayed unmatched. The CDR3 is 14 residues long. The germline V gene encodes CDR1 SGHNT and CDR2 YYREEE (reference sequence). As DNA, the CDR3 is TGTGCCAGCAGCTTGGGACAGGGCGGCTATGGCTACACCTTC. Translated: CASSLGQGGYGYTF.

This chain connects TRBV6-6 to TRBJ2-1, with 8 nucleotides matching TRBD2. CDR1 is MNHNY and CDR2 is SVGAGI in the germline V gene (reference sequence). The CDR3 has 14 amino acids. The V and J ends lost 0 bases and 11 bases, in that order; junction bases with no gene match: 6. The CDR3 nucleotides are TGTGCCAGCAGTTACTCGATAACTAGCGGACAGCAGTTCTTC. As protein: CASSYSITSGQQFF.

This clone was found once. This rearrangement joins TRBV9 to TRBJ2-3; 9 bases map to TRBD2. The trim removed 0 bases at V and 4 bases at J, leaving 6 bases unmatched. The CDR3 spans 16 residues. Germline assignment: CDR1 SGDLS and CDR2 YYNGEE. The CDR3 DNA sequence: TGTGCCAGCAGCGTAGGGGCGGGAGGGCCCTCAGATACGCAGTATTTT. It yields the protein CASSVGAGGPSDTQYF.

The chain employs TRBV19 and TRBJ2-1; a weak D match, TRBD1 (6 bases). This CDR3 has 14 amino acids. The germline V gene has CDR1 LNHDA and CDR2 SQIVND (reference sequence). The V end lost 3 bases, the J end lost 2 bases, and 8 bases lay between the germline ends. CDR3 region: CASSIWGPYNEQFF. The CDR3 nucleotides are TGTGCCAGTAGTATCTGGGGGCCCTACAATGAGCAGTTCTTC.

This CDR3 is CASSPPGHYYEQYF. As DNA, the CDR3 is TGTGCCAGCTCACCGCCGGGACACTACTACGAGCAGTACTTC. The J gene is TRBJ2-7, the V gene TRBV18; D is perhaps TRBD1 (6 bases). V was trimmed by 3 bases and J by 3 bases, leaving 12 bases between them. This CDR3 region has 14 residues. The germline CDR1 and CDR2 sequences are KGHSH and LQKENI.

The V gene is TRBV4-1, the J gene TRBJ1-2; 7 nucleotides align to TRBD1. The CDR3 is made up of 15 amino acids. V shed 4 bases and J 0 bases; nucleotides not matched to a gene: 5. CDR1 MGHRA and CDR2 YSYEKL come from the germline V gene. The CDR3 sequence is CASSRDRVSNYGYTF. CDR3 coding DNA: TGCGCCAGCAGCCGCGACAGGGTTTCTAACTATGGCTACACCTTC.

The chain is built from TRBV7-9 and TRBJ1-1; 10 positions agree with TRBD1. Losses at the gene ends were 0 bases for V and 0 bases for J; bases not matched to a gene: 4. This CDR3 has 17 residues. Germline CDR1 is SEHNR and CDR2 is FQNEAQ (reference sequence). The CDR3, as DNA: TGTGCCAGCAGCTTAGCGCCGGGACAGGGGATGAACACTGAAGCTTTCTTT. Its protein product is CASSLAPGQGMNTEAFF.

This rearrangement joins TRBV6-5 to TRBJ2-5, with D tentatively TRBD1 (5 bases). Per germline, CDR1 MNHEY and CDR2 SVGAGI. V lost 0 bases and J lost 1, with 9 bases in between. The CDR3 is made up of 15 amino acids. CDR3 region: CASSYSFGAQETQYF. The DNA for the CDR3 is TGTGCCAGCAGTTACTCGTTTGGGGCCCAAGAGACCCAGTACTTC.

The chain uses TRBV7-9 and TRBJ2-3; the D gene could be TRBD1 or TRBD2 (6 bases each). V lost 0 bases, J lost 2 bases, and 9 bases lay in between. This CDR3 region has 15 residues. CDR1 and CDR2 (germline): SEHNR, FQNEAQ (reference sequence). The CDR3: CASSLAGGPTDTQYF. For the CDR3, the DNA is TGTGCCAGCAGCTTAGCGGGGGGCCCCACAGATACGCAGTATTTT.

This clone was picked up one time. The CDR3 DNA is TGTGCTAGTGGTCTCGGGACAGCCTCCACTGAAGCTTTCTTT. It is translated as CASGLGTASTEAFF. The V call is TRBV12-5, the J call TRBJ1-1; 7 bases align to TRBD1. CDR3 size: 14 residues. The ends lost 5 bases at V and 4 bases at J; junction bases unmatched: 7. Germline lookup yields CDR1 LGHNT and CDR2 FRNRAP. The full variable domain, its missing parts supplied by reference TRBV12-5 and TRBJ1-1, is DARVTQTPRHKVTEMGQEVTMRCQPILGHNTVFWYRQTMMQGLELLAYFRNRAPLDDSGMPKDRFSAEMPDATLATLKIQPSEPRDSAVYFCASGLGTASTEAFFGQGTRLTVV.

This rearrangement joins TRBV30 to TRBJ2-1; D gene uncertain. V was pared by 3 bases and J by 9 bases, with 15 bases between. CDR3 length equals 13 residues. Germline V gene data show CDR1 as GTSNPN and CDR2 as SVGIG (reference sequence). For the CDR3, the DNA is TGTGCCTGGAGCTCCGGCCCCCCGCGTGAGCAGTTCTTC. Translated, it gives CAWSSGPPREQFF.

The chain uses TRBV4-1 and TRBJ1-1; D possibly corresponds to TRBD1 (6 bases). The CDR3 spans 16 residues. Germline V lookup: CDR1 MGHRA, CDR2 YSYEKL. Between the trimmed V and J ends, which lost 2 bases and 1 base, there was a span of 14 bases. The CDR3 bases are TGCGCCAGCAGCCAACCAGGGACACTCCCGAACACTGAAGCTTTCTTT. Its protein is CASSQPGTLPNTEAFF.